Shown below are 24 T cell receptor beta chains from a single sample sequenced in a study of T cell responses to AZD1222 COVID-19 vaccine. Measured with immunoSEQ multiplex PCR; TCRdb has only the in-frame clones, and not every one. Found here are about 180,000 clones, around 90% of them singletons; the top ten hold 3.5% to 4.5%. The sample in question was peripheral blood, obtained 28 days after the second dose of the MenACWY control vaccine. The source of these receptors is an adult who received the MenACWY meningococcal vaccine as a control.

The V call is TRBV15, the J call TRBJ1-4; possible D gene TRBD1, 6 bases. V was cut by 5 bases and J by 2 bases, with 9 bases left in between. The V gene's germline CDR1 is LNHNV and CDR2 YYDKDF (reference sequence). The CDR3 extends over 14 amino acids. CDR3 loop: CATSRTATNEKLFF. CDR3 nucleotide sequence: TGTGCCACCAGCCGGACAGCGACTAATGAAAAACTGTTTTTT.

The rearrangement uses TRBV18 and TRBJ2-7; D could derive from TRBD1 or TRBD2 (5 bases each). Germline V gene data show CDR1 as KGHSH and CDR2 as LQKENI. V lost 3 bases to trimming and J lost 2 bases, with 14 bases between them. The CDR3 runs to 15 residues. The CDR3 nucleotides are TGTGCCAGCTCACCGACGTGGGACGTAGCCTACGAGCAGTACTTC. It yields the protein CASSPTWDVAYEQYF.

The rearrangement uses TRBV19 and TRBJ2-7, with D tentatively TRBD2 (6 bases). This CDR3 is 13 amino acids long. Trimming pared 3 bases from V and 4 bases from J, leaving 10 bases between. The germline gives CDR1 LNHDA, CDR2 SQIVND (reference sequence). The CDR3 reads CASSIGLAYEQYF. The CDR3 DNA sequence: TGTGCCAGTAGTATCGGGCTAGCGTACGAGCAGTACTTC.

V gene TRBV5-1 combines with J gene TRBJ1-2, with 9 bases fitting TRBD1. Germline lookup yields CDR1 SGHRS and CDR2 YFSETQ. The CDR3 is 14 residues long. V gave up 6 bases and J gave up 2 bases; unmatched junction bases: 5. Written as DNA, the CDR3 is TGCGCCAGCAACCCGGGACAGGGAAACTATGGCTACACCTTC. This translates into CASNPGQGNYGYTF.

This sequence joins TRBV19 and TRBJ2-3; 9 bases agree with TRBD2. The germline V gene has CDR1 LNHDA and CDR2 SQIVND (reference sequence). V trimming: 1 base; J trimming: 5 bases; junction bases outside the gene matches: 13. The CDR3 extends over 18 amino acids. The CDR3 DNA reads TGTGCCAGTAGTATAGCCGTTTCGGCGGGAGGGGGAGGAGATACGCAGTATTTT. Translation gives CASSIAVSAGGGGDTQYF.

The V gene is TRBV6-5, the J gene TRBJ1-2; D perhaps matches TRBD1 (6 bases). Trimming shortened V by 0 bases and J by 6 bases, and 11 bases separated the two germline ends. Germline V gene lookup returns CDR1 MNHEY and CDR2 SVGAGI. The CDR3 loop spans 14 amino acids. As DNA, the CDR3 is TGTGCCAGCAGTTACTCGAGGCAGGGGAATGGCTACACCTTC. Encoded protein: CASSYSRQGNGYTF.

The CDR3 region is CASTLPAFYKSNQPQHF. The CDR3, as DNA: TGTGCCAGCACCCTACCCGCCTTTTACAAGAGCAATCAGCCCCAGCATTTT. V usage is TRBV28 and J usage is TRBJ1-5; D is unclear. V shed 7 bases and J shed 1 base, with 20 bases lying between them. The CDR3 has 17 residues. Germline V gene lookup returns CDR1 MDHEN and CDR2 SYDVKM.

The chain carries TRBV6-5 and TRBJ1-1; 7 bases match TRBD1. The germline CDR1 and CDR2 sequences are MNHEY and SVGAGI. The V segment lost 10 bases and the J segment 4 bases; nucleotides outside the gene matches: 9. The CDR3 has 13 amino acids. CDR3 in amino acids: CATRTGDGTEAFF. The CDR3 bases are TGTGCCACCAGAACAGGGGATGGCACTGAAGCTTTCTTT.

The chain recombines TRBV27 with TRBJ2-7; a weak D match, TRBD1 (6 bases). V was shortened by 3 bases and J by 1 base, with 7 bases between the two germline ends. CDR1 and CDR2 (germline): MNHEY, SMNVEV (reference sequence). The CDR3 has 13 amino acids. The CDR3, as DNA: TGTGCCAGCAGTTTCAGGGGTTCCTACGAGCAGTACTTC. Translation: CASSFRGSYEQYF.

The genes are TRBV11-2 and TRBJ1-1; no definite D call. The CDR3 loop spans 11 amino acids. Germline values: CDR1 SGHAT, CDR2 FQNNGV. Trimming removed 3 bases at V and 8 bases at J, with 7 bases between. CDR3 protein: CASSFGPEAFF. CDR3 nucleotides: TGTGCCAGCAGCTTCGGCCCCGAAGCTTTCTTT.

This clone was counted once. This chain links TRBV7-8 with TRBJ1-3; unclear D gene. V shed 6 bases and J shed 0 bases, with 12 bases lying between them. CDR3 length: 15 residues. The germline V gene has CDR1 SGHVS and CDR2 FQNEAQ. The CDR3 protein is CASRPNWISGNTIYF. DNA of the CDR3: TGTGCCAGCAGACCGAACTGGATCTCTGGAAACACCATATATTTT. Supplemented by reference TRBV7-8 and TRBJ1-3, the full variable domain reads GAGVSQSPRYKVAKRGQDVALRCDPISGHVSLFWYQQALGQGPEFLTYFQNEAQLDKSGLPSDRFFAERPEGSVSTLKIQRTQQEDSAVYLCASRPNWISGNTIYFGEGSWLTVV.

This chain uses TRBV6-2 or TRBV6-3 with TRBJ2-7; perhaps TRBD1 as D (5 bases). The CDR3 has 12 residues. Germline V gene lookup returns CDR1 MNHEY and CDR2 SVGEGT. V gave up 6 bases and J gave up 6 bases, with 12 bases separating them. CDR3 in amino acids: CASSHRLREQYF. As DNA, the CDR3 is TGTGCCAGCAGCCACAGGTTGCGCGAGCAGTACTTC.

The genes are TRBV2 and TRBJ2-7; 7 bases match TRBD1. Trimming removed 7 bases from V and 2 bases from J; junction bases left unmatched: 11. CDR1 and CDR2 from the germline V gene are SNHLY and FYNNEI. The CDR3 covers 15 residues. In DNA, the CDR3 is TGTGCCAGCATAAACCCGGGACAGATCCCCTACGAGCAGTACTTC. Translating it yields CASINPGQIPYEQYF.

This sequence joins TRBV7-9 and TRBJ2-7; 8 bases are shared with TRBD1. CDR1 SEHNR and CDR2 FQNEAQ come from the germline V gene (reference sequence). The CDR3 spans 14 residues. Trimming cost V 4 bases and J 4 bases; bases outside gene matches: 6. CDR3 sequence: CASSSRDRRYEQYF. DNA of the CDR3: TGTGCCAGCAGCTCCCGGGACAGGCGGTACGAGCAGTACTTC.

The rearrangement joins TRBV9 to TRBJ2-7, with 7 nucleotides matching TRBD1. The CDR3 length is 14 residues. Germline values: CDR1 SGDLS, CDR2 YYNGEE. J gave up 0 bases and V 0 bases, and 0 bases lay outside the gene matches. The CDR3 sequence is CASSVGDSSYEQYF. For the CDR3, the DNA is TGTGCCAGCAGCGTAGGGGACAGCTCCTACGAGCAGTACTTC.

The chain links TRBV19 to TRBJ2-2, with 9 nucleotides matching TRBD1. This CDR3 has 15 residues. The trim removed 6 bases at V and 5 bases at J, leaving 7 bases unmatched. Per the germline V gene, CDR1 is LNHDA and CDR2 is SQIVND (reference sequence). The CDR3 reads CASRDRGSYTGELFF. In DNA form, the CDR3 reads TGTGCCAGTAGGGACAGGGGAAGCTATACCGGGGAGCTGTTTTTT.

DNA for the CDR3: TGTGCCAGCACCCGGGGACAGAACTATGGCTACACCTTC. It translates to CASTRGQNYGYTF. The chain couples TRBV6-5 to TRBJ1-2, with TRBD1 matching over 7 bases. The CDR3 extends over 13 amino acids. With 7 bases clipped from V and 2 bases from J, the junction kept 4 bases outside the gene matches. Germline assignment: CDR1 MNHEY and CDR2 SVGAGI.

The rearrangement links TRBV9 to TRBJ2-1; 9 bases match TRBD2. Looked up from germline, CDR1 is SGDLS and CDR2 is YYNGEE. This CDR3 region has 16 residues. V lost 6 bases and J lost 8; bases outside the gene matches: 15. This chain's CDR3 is CASTALAGVAVDEQFF. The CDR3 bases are TGTGCCAGCACCGCTTTAGCGGGAGTGGCGGTGGATGAGCAGTTCTTC. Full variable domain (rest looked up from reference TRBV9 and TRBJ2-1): DSGVTQTPKHLITATGQRVTLRCSPRSGDLSVYWYQQSLDQGLQFLIQYYNGEERAKGNILERFSAQQFPDLHSELNLSSLELGDSALYFCASTALAGVAVDEQFFGPGTRLTVL.

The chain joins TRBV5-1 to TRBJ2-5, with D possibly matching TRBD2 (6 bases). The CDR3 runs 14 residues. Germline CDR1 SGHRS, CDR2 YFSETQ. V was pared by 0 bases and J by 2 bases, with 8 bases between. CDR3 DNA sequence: TGCGCCAGCAGCTTGGCACTAGCTCAAGAGACCCAGTACTTC. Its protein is CASSLALAQETQYF. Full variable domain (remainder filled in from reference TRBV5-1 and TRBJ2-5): KAGVTQTPRYLIKTRGQQVTLSCSPISGHRSVSWYQQTPGQGLQFLFEYFSETQRNKGNFPGRFSGRQFSNSRSEMNVSTLELGDSALYLCASSLALAQETQYFGPGTRLLVL.

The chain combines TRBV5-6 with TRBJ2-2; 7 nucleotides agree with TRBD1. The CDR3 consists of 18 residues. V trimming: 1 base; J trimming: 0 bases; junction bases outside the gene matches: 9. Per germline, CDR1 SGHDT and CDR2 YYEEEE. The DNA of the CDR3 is TGTGCCAGCAGCTTGAATCGGGACAGAGGCGCGAACACCGGGGAGCTGTTTTTT. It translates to CASSLNRDRGANTGELFF.

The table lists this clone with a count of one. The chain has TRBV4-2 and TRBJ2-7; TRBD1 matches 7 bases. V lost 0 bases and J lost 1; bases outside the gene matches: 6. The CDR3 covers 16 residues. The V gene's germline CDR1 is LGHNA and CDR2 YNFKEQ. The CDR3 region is CASSQDLTGISYEQYF. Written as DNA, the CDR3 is TGTGCCAGCAGCCAAGATTTGACAGGGATATCCTACGAGCAGTACTTC.

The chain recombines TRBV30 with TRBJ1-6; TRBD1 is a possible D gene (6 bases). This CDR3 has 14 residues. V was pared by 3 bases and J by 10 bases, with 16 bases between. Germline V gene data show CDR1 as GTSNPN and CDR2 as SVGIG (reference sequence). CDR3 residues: CAWSRGPEQSPLHF. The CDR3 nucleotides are TGTGCCTGGAGCAGGGGCCCAGAACAATCACCCCTCCACTTT.

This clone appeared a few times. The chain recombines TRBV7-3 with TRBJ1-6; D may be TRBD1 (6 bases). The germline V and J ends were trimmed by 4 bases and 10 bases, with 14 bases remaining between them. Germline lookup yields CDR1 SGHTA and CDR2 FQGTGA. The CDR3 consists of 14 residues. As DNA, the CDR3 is TGTGCCAGCAGCTCTACAGGGTCGCGGTCACCCCTCCACTTT. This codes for CASSSTGSRSPLHF.

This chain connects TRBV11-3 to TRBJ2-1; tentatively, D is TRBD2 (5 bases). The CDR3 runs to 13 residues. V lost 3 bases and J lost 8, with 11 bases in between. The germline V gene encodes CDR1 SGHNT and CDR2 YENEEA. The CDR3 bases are TGTGCCAGCAGCTTTGGACCCGGGGATGAGCAGTTCTTC. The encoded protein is CASSFGPGDEQFF.